What follows are 11 T cell receptor beta chains derived from one specimen sequenced in a study of cytomegalovirus exposure and HLA in healthy donors. In the PCR, 60 Vbeta and 13 Jbeta primers were used. Sequencing used immunoSEQ multiplex PCR; TCRdb keeps in-frame clones, though not all of them. The data show over 150,000 clones, over 65% seen once. Sequencing used PBMCs. The receptors here all came from a woman aged 30 to 39 in good health and CMV-seropositive.

This chain links TRBV28 with TRBJ2-7; 8 bases are a match to TRBD1. CDR1 and CDR2 from the germline V gene are MDHEN and SYDVKM. V gave up 2 bases and J gave up 1 base; unmatched junction bases: 4. CDR3 length equals 15 residues. The CDR3 bases are TGTGCCAGCAGTTTAGGTGGGACAGGATCCTACGAGCAGTACTTC. Protein product: CASSLGGTGSYEQYF.

The V gene is TRBV28, the J gene TRBJ1-1; 9 bases agree with TRBD1. The ends lost 2 bases at V and 0 bases at J; junction bases unmatched: 7. CDR1 and CDR2 from the germline V gene are MDHEN and SYDVKM. This CDR3 is built from 17 residues. The CDR3 DNA reads TGTGCCAGCAGTTTAATATTCGGGACAGGGATGAACACTGAAGCTTTCTTT. It encodes CASSLIFGTGMNTEAFF.

The rearrangement joins TRBV19 to TRBJ1-1; 9 positions agree with TRBD1. Germline V lookup: CDR1 LNHDA, CDR2 SQIVND (reference sequence). CDR3 length: 15 residues. The trim removed 4 bases at V and 0 bases at J, leaving 3 bases unmatched. CDR3 residues: CASSNRQGVNTEAFF. The CDR3 DNA follows: TGTGCCAGTAGTAACCGACAGGGGGTGAACACTGAAGCTTTCTTT.

The rearrangement joins TRBV9 to TRBJ2-2; 8 bases align to TRBD2. Germline CDR1 is SGDLS and CDR2 is YYNGEE. The CDR3 is 12 amino acids. J was trimmed by 7 bases and V by 6 bases; bases with no gene match: 2. CDR3 sequence: CASTRGGGELFF. The DNA of the CDR3 is TGTGCCAGCACCCGGGGGGGCGGGGAGCTGTTTTTT.

This clone came up a few times. The chain combines TRBV11-2 with TRBJ2-2, with no clear D. Germline V gene sequence: CDR1 SGHAT, CDR2 FQNNGV. This CDR3 spans 16 amino acids. Trimming left V 0 bases short and J 6 bases short, with 14 bases between. The CDR3 sequence: CASSLDPGELAGELFF. The CDR3 DNA reads TGTGCCAGCAGCTTAGATCCTGGAGAGCTAGCCGGGGAGCTGTTTTTT.

This clone appeared a few times. The J gene is TRBJ1-2, the V gene TRBV29-1; 9 bases fit TRBD1. CDR1 and CDR2 (germline): SQVTM, ANQGSEA. J gave up 10 bases and V 7 bases, and 7 bases lay outside the gene matches. The CDR3 contains 11 residues. CDR3 loop: CSAWTGAFYTF. CDR3 DNA sequence: TGCAGCGCATGGACAGGGGCCTTCTACACCTTC.

Only a few counts were recorded for this clone. The rearrangement uses TRBV6-5 and TRBJ1-2; TRBD1 might be the D (6 bases). Per the germline V gene, CDR1 is MNHEY and CDR2 is SVGAGI. The CDR3 covers 16 residues. The V and J ends lost 2 bases and 2 bases respectively, with 15 bases between them. The CDR3 is CASSYPHRVWNYGYTF. The CDR3 DNA follows: TGTGCCAGCAGTTACCCCCACAGGGTCTGGAACTATGGCTACACCTTC.

V usage is TRBV2 and J usage is TRBJ2-1; 13 bases are shared with TRBD2. Germline CDR1 reads SNHLY; CDR2 reads FYNNEI. This CDR3 has 15 residues. After removal of 7 bases from V and 4 bases from J, the junction contained 4 bases not matched to a gene. The CDR3 DNA sequence: TGTGCCAGCACGGGGGGACTAGCGGGGTACAATGAGCAGTTCTTC. Translated: CASTGGLAGYNEQFF. Together with reference TRBV2 and TRBJ2-1, the CDR3 gives the full variable domain: EPEVTQTPSHQVTQMGQEVILRCVPISNHLYFYWYRQILGQKVEFLVSFYNNEISEKSEIFDDQFSVERPDGSNFTLKIRSTKLEDSAMYFCASTGGLAGYNEQFFGPGTRLTVL.

The chain joins TRBV7-6 to TRBJ1-5; D possibly corresponds to TRBD1 (5 bases). CDR1 and CDR2 from the germline V gene are SGHVS and FNYEAQ. V gave up 1 base and J gave up 3 bases, with 10 bases separating them. The CDR3 totals 15 residues. DNA of the CDR3: TGTGCCAGCAGCTTAGGAGCAGGGCTCAATCAGCCCCAGCATTTT. As protein: CASSLGAGLNQPQHF.

The rearrangement links TRBV7-8 to TRBJ2-2; weak D call: TRBD2 (6 bases). Looked up from germline, CDR1 is SGHVS and CDR2 is FQNEAQ. The V end lost 10 bases, the J end lost 0 bases, and 21 bases lay between the germline ends. The CDR3 covers 17 residues. CDR3 loop: CATSQRLATTNTGELFF. The CDR3 DNA follows: TGTGCCACCTCCCAAAGGCTAGCGACTACGAACACCGGGGAGCTGTTTTTT.

V is TRBV5-1 and J is TRBJ2-7; possible D gene TRBD1, 7 bases. V lost 3 bases and J lost 3, with 25 bases in between. The length of the CDR3 is 18 residues. Germline values: CDR1 SGHRS, CDR2 YFSETQ. As DNA, the CDR3 is TGCGCCAGCAGCTACCAAGCACCCCAGGGGGGCCTTGGCTACGAGCAGTACTTC. The encoded protein is CASSYQAPQGGLGYEQYF.